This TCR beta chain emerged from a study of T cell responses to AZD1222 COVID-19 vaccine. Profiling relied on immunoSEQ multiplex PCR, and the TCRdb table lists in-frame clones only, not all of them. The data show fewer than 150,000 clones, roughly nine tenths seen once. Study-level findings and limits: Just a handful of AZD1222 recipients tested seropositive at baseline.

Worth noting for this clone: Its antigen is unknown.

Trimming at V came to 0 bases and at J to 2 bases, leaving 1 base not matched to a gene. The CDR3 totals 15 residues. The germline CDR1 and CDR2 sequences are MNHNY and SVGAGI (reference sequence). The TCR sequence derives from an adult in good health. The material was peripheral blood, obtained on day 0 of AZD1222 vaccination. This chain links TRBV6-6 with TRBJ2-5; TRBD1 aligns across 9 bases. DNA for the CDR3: TGTGCCAGCAGTTACTCTGGGACAGGGCAAGAGACCCAGTACTTC. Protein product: CASSYSGTGQETQYF.